A single sample is the source of the 17 T cell receptor beta chains below, sequenced in a study of CD8+ T cells in alopecia areata. The treatment: oral pan-JAK inhibitor, 5-10 mg twice daily. Investigators isolated RNA and reverse transcribed it into cDNA to act as the sequencing template. TCRdb keeps only in-frame clones here, not all; method: immunoSEQ multiplex PCR. The profile covers about 64,000 clones, with around 42% appearing a single time and around 20% taken by the ten largest. This sample comprised CD8+ T cells sorted from blood, obtained at roughly week 38, from a patient treated with tofacitinib. Receptor source: a human donor with alopecia areata.

The chain employs TRBV27 and TRBJ2-1; D possibly corresponds to TRBD2 (6 bases). The germline V gene encodes CDR1 MNHEY and CDR2 SMNVEV (reference sequence). The CDR3 has 14 amino acids. V was pared by 11 bases and J by 0 bases, with 14 bases between. In nucleotides, the CDR3 is TGTGCCGTAGCGGACGAGAGCTCCTACAATGAGCAGTTCTTC. This encodes CAVADESSYNEQFF.

This clone was recorded a few times. The chain uses TRBV4-1 and TRBJ2-7, with D unresolved. This CDR3 is 11 amino acids long. Germline V gives CDR1 MGHRA, CDR2 YSYEKL. Between the trimmed V and J ends, which lost 1 base and 6 bases, there was a span of 4 bases. The CDR3 DNA is TGCGCCAGCAGCCAAGGGGCCGAGCAGTACTTC. Translated: CASSQGAEQYF.

V usage is TRBV6-5 and J usage is TRBJ1-1, with TRBD1 matching over 8 bases. J gave up 4 bases and V 5 bases, and 3 bases lay outside the gene matches. This CDR3 is 13 amino acids long. Germline loops: CDR1 MNHEY, CDR2 SVGAGI. Here the CDR3 reads CASSLTGGTEAFF. The CDR3 DNA sequence: TGTGCCAGCAGTCTTACAGGGGGCACTGAAGCTTTCTTT.

This clone was seen a few times. V gene TRBV5-8 combines with J gene TRBJ1-5, with D hard to call. The germline gives CDR1 SGHTS, CDR2 YDEGEE. The CDR3 loop spans 15 amino acids. The V end lost 2 bases, the J end lost 0 bases, and 9 bases lay between the germline ends. CDR3 residues: CASSLGGSSNQPQHF. The CDR3 nucleotides read TGTGCCAGCAGCTTAGGTGGGAGTAGCAATCAGCCCCAGCATTTT.

The genes are TRBV5-1 and TRBJ2-1, with D possibly being TRBD1 or TRBD2 (5 bases each). The CDR3 consists of 16 residues. CDR1 SGHRS and CDR2 YFSETQ come from the germline V gene. Deletions cut 4 bases from V and 5 bases from J, with 19 bases between. The CDR3 region is CASSPPGTRGHNEQFF. CDR3 in DNA: TGCGCCAGCAGCCCGCCCGGGACGAGGGGCCACAATGAGCAGTTCTTC.

The V and J genes are TRBV11-3 and TRBJ2-1, with D perhaps TRBD2 (6 bases). With 4 bases removed from V and 6 bases from J, the gap between germline ends came to 13 bases. Germline V gene sequence: CDR1 SGHNT, CDR2 YENEEA. This CDR3 has 14 amino acids. Here the CDR3 reads CASSSPGLLNEQFF. CDR3 nucleotide sequence: TGTGCCAGCAGCTCGCCGGGACTTCTCAATGAGCAGTTCTTC.

The chain uses TRBV4-1 and TRBJ2-7; D gene unclear. CDR1 is MGHRA and CDR2 is YSYEKL in the germline V gene. This CDR3 has 14 residues. V was trimmed by 3 bases and J by 1 base, leaving 10 bases between them. For the CDR3, the DNA is TGCGCCAGCAGCCAGCTCACCGAGTCCTACGAGCAGTACTTC. Translation: CASSQLTESYEQYF.

The sample holds a few counts of this clone. The chain combines TRBV13 with TRBJ2-5; 8 nucleotides match TRBD1. CDR3 size: 14 residues. V lost 0 bases, J lost 3 bases, and 0 bases stayed unmatched. Per germline, CDR1 PRHDT and CDR2 FYEKMQ (reference sequence). CDR3: CASSLGTGEETQYF. The CDR3 coding sequence is TGTGCCAGCAGCTTAGGGACAGGGGAAGAGACCCAGTACTTC.

J is TRBJ2-1 and V is TRBV7-9; D possibly matches TRBD1 or TRBD2 (5 bases each). This CDR3 is 15 amino acids long. The germline V gene encodes CDR1 SEHNR and CDR2 FQNEAQ (reference sequence). Trimming removed 5 bases from V and 8 bases from J, with 19 bases in between. The CDR3 loop reads CASSGPGRSRDEQFF. The CDR3 nucleotides read TGTGCCAGCAGCGGGCCGGGACGGTCGCGGGATGAGCAGTTCTTC.

The rearrangement uses TRBV29-1 and TRBJ1-2; 7 bases map to TRBD1. Unmatched junction bases numbered 6, after V lost 5 bases and J lost 3 bases. The CDR3 totals 13 residues. Germline loops: CDR1 SQVTM, CDR2 ANQGSEA. The CDR3 coding sequence is TGCAGCGTTACACAGGGGCTACACTATGGCTACACCTTC. This encodes CSVTQGLHYGYTF. The full variable domain, with the rest looked up from reference TRBV29-1 and TRBJ1-2, is SAVISQKPSRDICQRGTSLTIQCQVDSQVTMMFWYRQQPGQSLTLIATANQGSEATYESGFVIDKFPISRPNLTFSTLTVSNMSPEDSSIYLCSVTQGLHYGYTFGSGTRLTVV.

The CDR3 here is CASSPGTGKGRPQHF. The CDR3 region has the DNA TGTGCCAGCAGTCCCGGGACAGGGAAAGGGCGGCCCCAGCATTTT. The chain combines TRBV27 with TRBJ1-5; 9 bases are shared with TRBD1. The CDR3 has 15 residues. After removal of 5 bases from V and 9 bases from J, the junction contained 11 bases not matched to a gene. The germline V gene encodes CDR1 MNHEY and CDR2 SMNVEV (reference sequence).

This clone was seen once. This rearrangement joins TRBV30 to TRBJ2-7; no clear D. This CDR3 has 13 residues. Germline loops: CDR1 GTSNPN, CDR2 SVGIG (reference sequence). V dropped 1 base and J dropped 3 bases, with 10 bases sitting between them. CDR3 in amino acids: CAWSASHYYEQYF. The CDR3 DNA reads as TGTGCCTGGAGTGCTTCGCACTACTACGAGCAGTACTTC.

This chain connects TRBV27 to TRBJ2-7, with 7 bases aligning to TRBD2. Germline V gene data show CDR1 as MNHEY and CDR2 as SMNVEV (reference sequence). The trim removed 8 bases at V and 3 bases at J, leaving 13 bases unmatched. The CDR3 length is 15 residues. The CDR3 is CASAQRERAHYEQYF. Here the CDR3 DNA reads TGTGCCAGCGCCCAGCGGGAAAGGGCTCACTACGAGCAGTACTTC.

The rearrangement uses TRBV5-6 and TRBJ2-7; D remains unclear. The V gene's germline CDR1 is SGHDT and CDR2 YYEEEE. CDR3 size: 13 residues. V lost 2 bases to trimming and J lost 4 bases, with 10 bases between them. CDR3 nucleotide sequence: TGTGCCAGCAGCTTCGTCGGTCCGTACGAGCAGTACTTC. The encoded protein is CASSFVGPYEQYF.

Only a few counts were recorded for this clone. The gene calls are TRBV7-2 and TRBJ2-3; 8 nucleotides match TRBD2. The V and J ends lost 1 base and 1 base, in that order; junction bases with no gene match: 1. Germline CDR1 and CDR2: SGHTA and FQGNSA. The CDR3 has 15 residues. CDR3 DNA: TGTGCCAGCAGCTTAGAAGCGGGAGGCACAGATACGCAGTATTTT. The encoded protein is CASSLEAGGTDTQYF.

The sample holds a few counts of this clone. The V gene is TRBV19, the J gene TRBJ2-2, with TRBD2 matching 8 bases. The CDR3 is made up of 15 amino acids. V dropped 6 bases and J dropped 3; count of bases not matched to a gene: 6. Germline loops: CDR1 LNHDA, CDR2 SQIVND (reference sequence). This CDR3 reads CASRELAAHTGELFF. The CDR3 bases are TGTGCCAGTAGGGAACTAGCGGCACACACCGGGGAGCTGTTTTTT.

A few counts support this clone. The rearrangement uses TRBV7-9 and TRBJ1-2, with a weak D call TRBD1 (6 bases). V lost 3 bases and J lost 2, with 19 bases in between. The CDR3 is 17 residues long. CDR1 SEHNR and CDR2 FQNEAQ come from the germline V gene (reference sequence). The CDR3 coding sequence is TGTGCCAGCAGCTTCGGGGCCAGGACAGAAGGAAACTATGGCTACACCTTC. The encoded protein is CASSFGARTEGNYGYTF.